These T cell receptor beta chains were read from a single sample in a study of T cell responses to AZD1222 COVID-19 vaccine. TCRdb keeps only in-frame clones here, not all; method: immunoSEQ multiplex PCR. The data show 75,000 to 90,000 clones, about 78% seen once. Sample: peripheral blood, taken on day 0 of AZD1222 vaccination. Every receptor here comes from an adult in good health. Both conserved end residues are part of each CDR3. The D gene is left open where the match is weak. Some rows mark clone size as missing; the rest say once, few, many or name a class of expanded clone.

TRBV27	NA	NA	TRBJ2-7	CASSPILRRGGEQYF	TGTGCCAGCAGTCCGATCCTCAGGAGGGGGGGCGAGCAGTACTTC
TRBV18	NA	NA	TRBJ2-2	CASSPSAPNTGELFF	TGTGCCAGCTCACCAAGCGCTCCGAACACCGGGGAGCTGTTTTTT
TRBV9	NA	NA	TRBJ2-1	CASSVATYNEQFF	TGTGCCAGCAGCGTAGCCACCTACAATGAGCAGTTCTTC
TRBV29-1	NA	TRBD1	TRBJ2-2	CSVVGTGGTNTGELFF	TGCAGCGTTGTGGGGACAGGGGGCACGAACACCGGGGAGCTGTTTTTT
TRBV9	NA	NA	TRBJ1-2	CASSVERDYGYTF	TGTGCCAGCAGCGTAGAGAGGGACTATGGCTACACCTTC
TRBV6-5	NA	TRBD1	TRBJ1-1	CASSYDRGNTEAFF	TGTGCCAGCAGTTACGACAGGGGGAACACTGAAGCTTTCTTT
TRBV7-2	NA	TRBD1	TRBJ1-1	CASRSGTGDAEAFF	TGTGCCAGCAGGTCAGGGACAGGCGACGCTGAAGCTTTCTTT
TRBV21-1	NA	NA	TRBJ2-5	CASSKGSYEREGISETQYF	TGTGCCAGCAGCAAAGGGTCTTACGAGCGGGAGGGAATATCGGAGACCCAGTACTTC
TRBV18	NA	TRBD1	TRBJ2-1	CASARQGAYEQFF	TGTGCCAGCGCGAGACAGGGGGCTTATGAGCAGTTCTTC
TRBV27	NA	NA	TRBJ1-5	CASSFPGQPQHF	TGTGCCAGCAGTTTTCCGGGTCAGCCCCAGCATTTT
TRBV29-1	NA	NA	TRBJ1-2	CSVENGDSNTF	TGCAGCGTTGAGAACGGGGATTCCAACACCTTC
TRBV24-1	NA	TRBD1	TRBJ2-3	CATSVQGADTQYF	TGTGCCACCAGTGTCCAGGGGGCAGATACGCAGTATTTT
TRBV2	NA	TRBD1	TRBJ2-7	CASRGDSSYEQYF	TGTGCCAGCAGGGGGGACAGTTCCTACGAGCAGTACTTC
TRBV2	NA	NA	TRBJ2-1	CASSGLGEQFF	TGTGCCAGCAGTGGGTTAGGTGAGCAGTTCTTC
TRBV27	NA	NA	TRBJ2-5	CASRPTVTGETQYF	TGTGCCAGCAGACCGACAGTGACGGGAGAGACCCAGTACTTC
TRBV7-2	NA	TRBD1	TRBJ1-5	CASSLEAGGGQPQHF	TGTGCCAGCAGCTTAGAAGCAGGGGGAGGTCAGCCCCAGCATTTT
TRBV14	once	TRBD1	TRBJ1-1	CASSSQGFTEAFF	TGTGCCAGCAGCTCACAGGGGTTTACTGAAGCTTTCTTT
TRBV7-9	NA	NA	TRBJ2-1	CASRSGALLGEQFF	TGTGCCAGCAGGTCCGGGGCACTCCTGGGGGAGCAGTTCTTC
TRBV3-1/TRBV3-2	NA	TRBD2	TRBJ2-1	CASSVTSFEQFF	TGTGCCAGCAGCGTGACTAGCTTTGAGCAGTTCTTC
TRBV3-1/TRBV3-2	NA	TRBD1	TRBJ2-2	CASSQVLRKTGVVGELFF	TGTGCCAGCAGCCAAGTGTTGCGAAAAACAGGGGTGGTTGGGGAGCTGTTTTTT
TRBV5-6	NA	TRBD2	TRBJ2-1	CASSASGRTYNEQFF	TGTGCCAGCAGCGCTAGCGGGAGAACCTACAATGAGCAGTTCTTC
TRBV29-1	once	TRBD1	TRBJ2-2	CTTQDRGPRELFF	TGCACCACCCAGGACAGGGGGCCCCGGGAGCTGTTTTTT
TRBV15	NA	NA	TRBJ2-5	CATSRDLKQETQYF	TGTGCCACCAGCAGAGATTTGAAGCAAGAGACCCAGTACTTC
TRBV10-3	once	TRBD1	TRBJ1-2	CATSPRDSLHYGYTF	TGTGCCACCTCCCCCCGGGACAGCCTGCACTATGGCTACACCTTC
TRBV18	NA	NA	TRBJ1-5	CASSPEAGNQPQHF	TGTGCCAGCTCACCGGAGGCGGGAAATCAGCCCCAGCATTTT
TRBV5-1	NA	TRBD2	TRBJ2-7	CASSHTSGRIYEQYF	TGCGCCAGCAGCCATACTAGCGGGAGAATCTACGAGCAGTACTTC
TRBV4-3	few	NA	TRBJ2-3	CASSQDGGYTDTQYF	TGCGCCAGCAGCCAAGACGGGGGATACACAGATACGCAGTATTTT
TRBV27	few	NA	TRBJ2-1	CASTRGVEQFF	TGTGCCAGCACCCGGGGAGTTGAGCAGTTCTTC
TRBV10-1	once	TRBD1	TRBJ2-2	CASSGTGLTGELFF	TGCGCCAGTTCCGGGACAGGGTTGACCGGGGAGCTGTTTTTT
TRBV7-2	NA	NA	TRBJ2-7	CASSSGLTTGEQYF	TGTGCCAGCAGTAGCGGACTCACAACGGGCGAGCAGTACTTC
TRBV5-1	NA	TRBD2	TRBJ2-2	CASSLGSGSGRTGELFF	TGCGCCAGCAGCCTTGGATCAGGGAGCGGGAGGACCGGGGAGCTGTTTTTT
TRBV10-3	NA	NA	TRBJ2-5	CAISESSRQETQYF	TGTGCCATCAGTGAGTCTAGCAGACAAGAGACCCAGTACTTC
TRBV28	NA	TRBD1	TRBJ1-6	CASSLLPGQGMSTLHF	TGTGCCAGCAGTTTACTTCCGGGACAGGGTATGTCTACCCTCCACTTT
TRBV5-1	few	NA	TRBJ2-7	CASSRGGGSGEQYF	TGCGCCAGCAGCAGGGGGGGAGGGAGCGGCGAGCAGTACTTC
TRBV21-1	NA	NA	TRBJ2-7	CASSKVSQGNYEQYF	TGTGCCAGCAGCAAAGTAAGCCAGGGAAATTACGAGCAGTACTTC
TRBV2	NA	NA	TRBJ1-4	CASSEAHGGEKLFF	TGTGCCAGCAGTGAGGCGCACGGTGGGGAAAAACTGTTTTTT
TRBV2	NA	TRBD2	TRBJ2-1	CASSVGRTYNEQFF	TGTGCCAGCAGTGTCGGGAGGACCTACAATGAGCAGTTCTTC
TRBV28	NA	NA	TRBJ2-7	CASSLSRDYEQYF	TGTGCCAGCAGTTTAAGCAGGGACTACGAGCAGTACTTC
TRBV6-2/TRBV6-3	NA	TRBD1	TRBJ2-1	CASSSPGTGGHNEQFF	TGTGCCAGCAGTTCCCCCGGGACAGGGGGCCACAATGAGCAGTTCTTC
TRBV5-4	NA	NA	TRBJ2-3	CASSPDPSKGDTQYF	TGTGCCAGCAGCCCGGACCCCTCAAAGGGGGATACGCAGTATTTT
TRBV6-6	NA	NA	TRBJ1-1	CASSYMNTEAFF	TGTGCCAGCAGTTATATGAACACTGAAGCTTTCTTT
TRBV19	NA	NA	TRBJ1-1	CASTPGPSLTDTEAFF	TGTGCCAGTACCCCGGGGCCATCCCTGACGGACACTGAAGCTTTCTTT
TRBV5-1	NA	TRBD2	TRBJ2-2	CASSHGTSGNTGELFF	TGCGCCAGCAGCCACGGGACTAGCGGGAACACCGGGGAGCTGTTTTTT
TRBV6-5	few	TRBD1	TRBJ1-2	CASSRKAGTGLGYTF	TGTGCCAGCAGTCGCAAAGCCGGGACAGGGCTTGGCTACACCTTC
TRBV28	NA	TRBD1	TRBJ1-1	CASRPQGFNTEAFF	TGTGCCAGCAGACCACAGGGGTTTAACACTGAAGCTTTCTTT
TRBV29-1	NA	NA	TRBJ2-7	CSVLWDGAYEQYF	TGCAGCGTTCTATGGGACGGAGCCTACGAGCAGTACTTC
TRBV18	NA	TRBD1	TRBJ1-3	CASSQGQSSGNTIYF	TGTGCCAGCTCACAGGGACAGAGCTCTGGAAACACCATATATTTT
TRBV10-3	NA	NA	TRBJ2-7	CATEAGNSYEQYF	TGTGCCACCGAGGCGGGGAACTCCTACGAGCAGTACTTC
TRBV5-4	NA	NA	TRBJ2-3	CASSVFSTDTQYF	TGTGCCAGCAGCGTGTTCAGCACAGATACGCAGTATTTT
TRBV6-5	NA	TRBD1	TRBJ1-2	CASSRPGGGYTF	TGTGCCAGCAGTAGACCAGGGGGCGGCTACACCTTC
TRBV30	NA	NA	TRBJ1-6	CAWSLGQLDSPLHF	TGTGCCTGGAGTCTGGGGCAGTTGGATTCACCCCTCCACTTT
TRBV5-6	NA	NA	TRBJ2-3	CASRSNGRTVDTQYF	TGTGCCAGCAGGTCAAACGGGCGCACTGTAGATACGCAGTATTTT